This section outlines one T cell receptor (beta chain) sequence together with its context. It has no known antigen specificity. Base qualities are not provided; no much larger clone lies one nucleotide away. Via the germline V gene, CDR1 is MNHEY and CDR2 SVGAGI. The CDR3 covers 12 residues, taking in both the cysteine and the phenylalanine. Left in the record is the CDR3 DNA by itself, 36 bases read in frame from the first base. V is clipped by 7 bases and J by 7 bases, and the sequence between their germline boundaries is 13 bases long. This sample was included in a study of shared clonotypes between healthy human individuals (dated by TCRdb to the early 2020s). Concerning the study at large: The cohort included a few men and a couple of women between 18 and 49 years of age. The study deeply sequenced blood TCR repertoires of 5 or 6 healthy adults to estimate repertoire size and the extent of clonotype sharing between individuals. Different laboratories and diverse techniques were used to prepare libraries and sequence TCR repertoires, to increase sequencing depth and limit assay-specific biases. Each donor's leukapheresis produced roughly between roughly 0.9 and 9 billion PBMCs. Findings and caveats that apply to the study as a whole: Sampling was restricted to blood, and TCR repertoires in tissues likely differ from the TCR repertoires found in blood. The genetic and exposure-history diversity represented was limited by the small number of donors. Based on pairwise subsampling, the degree of clonotype sharing among donors was expected to be affected by sequencing depth.

Donors were healthy HIV-negative adults with no recently reported acute infections or vaccinations. Every donor was a Caucasian adult residing in Nashville, Tennessee, USA. For unsorted samples, some 87 million PBMCs were counted, and genomic DNA was extracted using the QIAamp DNA Blood Mini kit. Blood was obtained by leukapheresis, after which PBMCs were separated by Ficoll-Histopaque density gradient centrifugation and cryopreserved in liquid nitrogen vapor phase. Using the deep immunoSEQ assay, multiplex PCR amplified TCR CDR3 regions from genomic DNA. Genomic DNA extracted from each cell subset was distributed evenly over all wells of several immunoSEQ 96-well plates, and each plate served as one replicate. For unsorted PBMC, 250 to 300 ng of genomic DNA, equivalent to around 30,000 T cell genomes, went into each replicate PCR. Ten immunoSEQ deep assay plates were used to sequence the unsorted PBMC genomic DNA. The purified libraries were quantified using a Qubit 3.0 fluorometer, sized with a Bioanalyzer 2100, and then quantified again using the KAPA Library Quantification kit. Every immunoSEQ 96-well plate was sequenced on a dedicated single-read 150-cycle Illumina NextSeq 550 flow cell. Per the original workflow: Because only junctional sequences without quality scores were contained in the immunoSEQ output, filtering matching that applied to full-length reads could not be performed. To assign V/J genes and CDR3, sequences were annotated using PyIR, a Python wrapper for IgBLAST v1.9, with IMGT germline references. Any read was removed if the V/J assignment was weak (E-value above 1e-6), the CDR3 was missing, or the read contained stop codons, out-of-frame junctions, or ambiguous translated residues. V3J clonotypes were defined by identical inferred V gene, J gene, and CDR3 amino acid sequence. The percentage overlap between two repertoires was calculated by dividing the number of shared unique clonotypes by the size of the smaller repertoire. RTK rarefaction, the Chao1 estimator, and Recon v2.1 estimates of unobserved clonotypes were used to assess repertoire richness. This immuneACCESS table, as held by TCRdb, lists in-frame sequences with V and J called but not all clones. Of the missing ones, under half trace to an unresolved V gene in checked studies; the others have no known cause. V and J calls and clone size follow that table, whereas D and trimming were derived from the DNA. The sample table contains approximately 500,000 clones; only one count was recorded for about 85% of them. Of the sample, about 12% is held by the ten largest clones.

The specimen sequenced was PBMCs. The sequence was obtained from a woman aged 40 to 50 in good health. Some clones in this sample may be carry-over from other donors' samples. Recombination joined TRBV6-5 with TRBJ1-2; there is no confident call for the D gene. In nucleotides, the sequence is TGTGCCAGCACCCGCTACGGTGGTGGCTACACCTTC. This gives the protein CASTRYGGGYTF.